These T cell receptor beta chains were read from a single sample in a study of T cell responses to AZD1222 COVID-19 vaccine. The assay was immunoSEQ multiplex PCR, and TCRdb's table has in-frame clones only and misses some. Here the sample spans over 50,000 clones, 70% to 90% being singletons. The sequencing here drew on peripheral blood, taken 28 days after the second AZD1222 dose. Receptors originate from an adult who received the AZD1222 COVID-19 vaccine. CDR3s leave out the opening cysteine and the closing phenylalanine or tryptophan. Fields, in order: V gene, J gene, CDR3 protein.

TRBV4-2	TRBJ1-5	ASSQVVNRRGNQPQH
TRBV6-5	TRBJ1-2	ATHPTGAHNYGYT
TRBV30	TRBJ2-6	AWTSDSRISGANVLT
TRBV27	TRBJ2-4	ASIHDPGTKNIQY
TRBV27	TRBJ1-5	ASSLSGPSQPQH
TRBV9	TRBJ2-1	ASSVGGGLAGAGVYNEQF
TRBV19	TRBJ1-5	ASSKVGNQPQH
TRBV6-5	TRBJ1-2	ASRTTGANYGYT
TRBV20-1	TRBJ2-1	SARGPGISF
TRBV5-1	TRBJ2-7	ASSLGQGLYEQY
TRBV6-1	TRBJ2-2	ASSEGRGLGELF
TRBV15	TRBJ1-5	ATSRRQGGYSNQPQH
TRBV6-5	TRBJ1-2	ASSYSPGQHYYT
TRBV27	TRBJ2-4	ASSSTGGRGKNIQY
TRBV5-1	TRBJ1-1	ASRRDRASFGTEAF
TRBV14	TRBJ1-1	ASSQGTGRSTEAF